This record covers a single T cell receptor beta chain. Its antigen is currently unknown. The treatment here: roughly 10-day PBMC culture with coronavirus spike peptide pools or control peptides (ViraFEST assay). Cells were cultured for around ten days, and then CD4+ T cells were isolated by negative selection. CDR1 and CDR2 (germline): LNHDA, SQIVND (reference sequence). This CDR3 spans 12 amino acids. V lost 6 bases, J lost 6 bases, and 10 bases lay in between. Scientists ran DNA taken from cultured CD4+ T cells through the Oncomine TCR Beta short-read assay for sequencing. Each CDR3 protein is one row after TCRdb ran MiXCR on the PCR reads. Of around 15,000 distinct CDR3 sequences in the sample, roughly half were seen once. These data come from a study of vaccination and CD4 T cells after COVID-19. Study-level findings and limits: Early timepoints after natural infection were not analyzed in these convalescent patients.

This clonotype was sampled from a human donor who had recovered from COVID-19. This rearrangement joins TRBV19 to TRBJ2-3; no clear D gene. The starting material was CD4+ T cells from blood, cultured in vitro, obtained before SARS-CoV-2 vaccination. The CDR3 coding sequence is TGTGCCAGTAGAATCTCCGGGGATACGCAGTATTTT. It translates to CASRISGDTQYF.